The 27 T cell receptor beta chains below all came from one sample that was sequenced in a study of shared clonotypes between healthy human individuals. The assay was immunoSEQ multiplex PCR, and TCRdb's table has in-frame clones only and misses some. The sample lists 190,000 or so clones, 90% to 95% occurring once. The sequenced material came from naive CD4+ T cells sorted from blood. Sample subset: CD45RA+ positively selected. Receptor source: a woman aged 25-40 years in good health.

This sequence joins TRBV18 and TRBJ2-7; no reliable D call. The CDR3 runs 13 residues. Germline V gene lookup returns CDR1 KGHSH and CDR2 LQKENI. Trimming shortened V by 3 bases and J by 3 bases, and 9 bases separated the two germline ends. The CDR3: CASSPDQNYEQYF. CDR3 nucleotide sequence: TGTGCCAGCTCACCGGACCAAAACTACGAGCAGTACTTC.

The V call is TRBV19, the J call TRBJ2-7; TRBD1 agrees at 8 bases. Trimming at V came to 3 bases and at J to 5 bases, leaving 3 bases not matched to a gene. Germline loops: CDR1 LNHDA, CDR2 SQIVND (reference sequence). The CDR3 is 13 amino acids. CDR3 bases: TGTGCCAGTAGTATTCAGGGGGCAAACGAGCAGTACTTC. Its protein product is CASSIQGANEQYF.

V gene TRBV6-1 combines with J gene TRBJ1-4; 7 bases map to TRBD1. Germline CDR1 and CDR2: MNHNS and SASEGT. The length of the CDR3 is 14 residues. The ends lost 5 bases at V and 8 bases at J; junction bases unmatched: 8. The CDR3, as DNA: TGTGCCAGCAGTACGACAGGGAGTGGGGAAAAACTGTTTTTT. Protein: CASSTTGSGEKLFF.

The chain couples TRBV2 to TRBJ2-5; 7 bases fit TRBD2. The CDR3 runs 13 residues. The germline V gene encodes CDR1 SNHLY and CDR2 FYNNEI. Losses at the gene ends were 3 bases for V and 5 bases for J; bases not matched to a gene: 3. For the CDR3, the DNA is TGTGCCAGCAGTGACAGGGAGGGCGAGACCCAGTACTTC. Its protein is CASSDREGETQYF.

The rearrangement joins TRBV6-1 to TRBJ2-7; D not resolved. V was cut by 1 base and J by 2 bases, with 9 bases left in between. This CDR3 comprises 14 residues. Germline V lookup: CDR1 MNHNS, CDR2 SASEGT. CDR3 amino acids: CASSEGAGTYEQYF. The CDR3, as DNA: TGTGCCAGCAGTGAAGGAGCAGGTACCTACGAGCAGTACTTC.

The count of this clone is one. This chain joins TRBV28 and TRBJ2-6; no definite D call. V lost 2 bases and J lost 1, with 6 bases in between. Looked up from germline, CDR1 is MDHEN and CDR2 is SYDVKM. CDR3 length: 15 residues. The CDR3 loop is CASSLLGSGANVLTF. CDR3 in DNA: TGTGCCAGCAGTTTACTGGGATCTGGGGCCAACGTCCTGACTTTC.

The V gene is TRBV27, the J gene TRBJ2-7; 8 nucleotides agree with TRBD1. After removal of 2 bases from V and 2 bases from J, the junction contained 2 bases not matched to a gene. The germline V gene has CDR1 MNHEY and CDR2 SMNVEV (reference sequence). The CDR3 is made up of 14 amino acids. The CDR3 nucleotides are TGTGCCAGCAGTTTACAGGGGGCCACCTACGAGCAGTACTTC. It encodes CASSLQGATYEQYF.

This clone was recorded once. The V gene is TRBV28, the J gene TRBJ1-2; D is ambiguous. CDR1 is MDHEN and CDR2 is SYDVKM in the germline V gene. The CDR3 is made up of 12 amino acids. Trimming cost V 6 bases and J 7 bases, with 12 bases left between them. The CDR3 region has the DNA TGTGCCAGCAGCCTGAGACACCTTGGCTACACCTTC. As protein: CASSLRHLGYTF.

The table lists this clone with a count of one. This chain uses TRBV7-8 with TRBJ1-5; D might be TRBD1 (5 bases). This CDR3 has 19 residues. Germline V gene lookup returns CDR1 SGHVS and CDR2 FQNEAQ. The V and J ends lost 4 bases and 0 bases respectively, with 22 bases between them. Written as DNA, the CDR3 is TGTGCCAGCAGCTCTAGGGCCGGGACCGCAAAATATAGCAATCAGCCCCAGCATTTT. Protein product: CASSSRAGTAKYSNQPQHF.

The V gene is TRBV19, the J gene TRBJ2-7, with D unclear. This CDR3 has 16 residues. The germline CDR1 and CDR2 sequences are LNHDA and SQIVND (reference sequence). Trimming removed 1 base at V and 3 bases at J, with 16 bases between. The CDR3 region is CASSIGKGFTVYEQYF. The DNA of the CDR3 is TGTGCCAGTAGTATAGGGAAGGGTTTTACGGTCTACGAGCAGTACTTC.

The rearrangement joins TRBV2 to TRBJ1-2; possibly TRBD1 for D (6 bases). The CDR3 sequence is 13 residues long. Germline V lookup: CDR1 SNHLY, CDR2 FYNNEI. Trimming shortened V by 5 bases and J by 8 bases, and 15 bases separated the two germline ends. In nucleotides, the CDR3 is TGTGCCAGCAGTAACCAGGGGATGAGCGGCTACACCTTC. Translation: CASSNQGMSGYTF.

The gene calls are TRBV2 and TRBJ1-1, with D possibly being TRBD1 (6 bases). In germline, CDR1 is SNHLY, CDR2 FYNNEI. V was clipped by 0 bases and J by 0 bases, with 8 bases between them. This CDR3 region has 15 residues. CDR3 DNA: TGTGCCAGCAGTGAAGCGCAGGGGATGAACACTGAAGCTTTCTTT. Residues: CASSEAQGMNTEAFF.

V usage is TRBV29-1 and J usage is TRBJ2-1; 7 bases agree with TRBD2. The ends lost 0 bases at V and 6 bases at J; junction bases unmatched: 14. Germline V CDR1 and CDR2: SQVTM, ANQGSEA. This CDR3 comprises 17 residues. The CDR3 here is CSVEDLWGGSEGNEQFF. CDR3 in DNA: TGCAGCGTTGAAGATCTTTGGGGAGGGTCCGAGGGCAATGAGCAGTTCTTC.

The chain joins TRBV5-1 to TRBJ1-1; D not resolved. Germline V gene lookup returns CDR1 SGHRS and CDR2 YFSETQ. Trimming pared 0 bases from V and 0 bases from J, leaving 6 bases between. The CDR3 loop spans 14 amino acids. The CDR3 loop reads CASSLDGLNTEAFF. CDR3 bases: TGCGCCAGCAGCTTGGACGGCCTGAACACTGAAGCTTTCTTT. The variable domain in full, with the rest retrieved from reference TRBV5-1 and TRBJ1-1, is KAGVTQTPRYLIKTRGQQVTLSCSPISGHRSVSWYQQTPGQGLQFLFEYFSETQRNKGNFPGRFSGRQFSNSRSEMNVSTLELGDSALYLCASSLDGLNTEAFFGQGTRLTVV.

V is TRBV5-5 and J is TRBJ2-3; 12 nucleotides agree with TRBD2. Germline V gene data show CDR1 as SGHKS and CDR2 as YYEKEE (reference sequence). The V segment lost 2 bases and the J segment 2 bases; nucleotides outside the gene matches: 3. The CDR3 extends over 16 amino acids. The CDR3 nucleotides are TGTGCCAGCAGCTTAGGACTAGCGGGGATCACAGATACGCAGTATTTT. The encoded protein is CASSLGLAGITDTQYF.

The chain combines TRBV5-1 with TRBJ1-4, with D tentatively TRBD1 (5 bases). The CDR3 is made up of 13 amino acids. V was pared by 1 base and J by 7 bases, with 8 bases between. Germline V gene lookup returns CDR1 SGHRS and CDR2 YFSETQ. CDR3 DNA: TGCGCCAGCAGCTTGAGGGGACGTGAAAAACTGTTTTTT. Its protein product is CASSLRGREKLFF. Based on the CDR3 plus reference TRBV5-1 and TRBJ1-4, the full variable domain is KAGVTQTPRYLIKTRGQQVTLSCSPISGHRSVSWYQQTPGQGLQFLFEYFSETQRNKGNFPGRFSGRQFSNSRSEMNVSTLELGDSALYLCASSLRGREKLFFGSGTQLSVL.

The rearrangement uses TRBV6-1 and TRBJ2-7, with a tentative D call TRBD1 (6 bases). Germline values: CDR1 MNHNS, CDR2 SASEGT. CDR3 length: 15 amino acids. The ends were cut back, 2 bases at V and 5 bases at J, with 16 bases in the middle. The CDR3 is CASSEFGTGKDEQYF. CDR3 sequence (DNA): TGTGCCAGCAGTGAATTTGGAACAGGGAAGGACGAGCAGTACTTC.

The rearrangement joins TRBV2 to TRBJ2-7; 11 nucleotides line up with TRBD2. Germline trimming cut 6 bases from V and 5 bases from J; bases unmatched to any gene: 6. Germline-derived CDR1 and CDR2 are SNHLY and FYNNEI. The CDR3 runs to 14 residues. The CDR3 protein is CASRTSGSIHEQYF. The CDR3 DNA sequence: TGTGCCAGCAGAACTAGCGGGAGTATACACGAGCAGTACTTC.

V gene TRBV14 combines with J gene TRBJ1-2; no definite D call. Germline V gene data show CDR1 as SGHDN and CDR2 as FVKESK. CDR3 length equals 13 residues. Trimming removed 1 base from V and 5 bases from J, with 8 bases in between. CDR3 nucleotides: TGTGCCAGCAGCCAAGCCCCAACGTATGGCTACACCTTC. It specifies CASSQAPTYGYTF.

The chain uses TRBV6-5 and TRBJ1-1, with a weak D call TRBD1 (5 bases). CDR3 size: 14 residues. CDR1 is MNHEY and CDR2 is SVGAGI in the germline V gene. Trimming pared 2 bases from V and 10 bases from J, leaving 17 bases between. This CDR3 reads CASSYSRGGLRAFF. The CDR3 DNA reads as TGTGCCAGCAGTTACAGCCGGGGGGGGTTGCGAGCTTTCTTT.

The J gene is TRBJ2-5, the V gene TRBV18; D uncertain. The assigned J gene may be wrong: the sequence end matches TRBJ2-7 better. The CDR3 is 14 amino acids. Germline V gene sequence: CDR1 KGHSH, CDR2 LQKENI. This chain's CDR3 is CASSPPRPSREQYF. CDR3 sequence (DNA): TGTGCCAGCTCACCACCCCGGCCGTCTCGCGAGCAGTACTTC.

This chain connects TRBV28 to TRBJ2-7; 9 nucleotides line up with TRBD1. With V trimmed by 7 bases and J by 5 bases, 12 bases remained unmatched. From germline, CDR1 is MDHEN and CDR2 SYDVKM. The CDR3 has 15 residues. CDR3 region: CASKRTGTGNHEQYF. CDR3 nucleotide sequence: TGTGCCAGCAAGCGAACCGGGACAGGGAATCACGAGCAGTACTTC.

On this clone itself: The junction does not match germline at one end; this may be a read error. The V gene is TRBV19, the J gene TRBJ2-5; 9 nucleotides line up with TRBD2. This CDR3 has 10 residues. From germline, CDR1 is LNHDA and CDR2 SQIVND (reference sequence). The CDR3, as DNA: TGTGCCAGTAGCGGACTAGCGAAGAACTTC. This sequence encodes CASSGLAKNF. The full variable domain, in which reference TRBV19 and TRBJ2-5 provide the parts outside the CDR3, is DGGITQSPKYLFRKEGQNVTLSCEQNLNHDAMYWYRQDPGQGLRLIYYSQIVNDFQKGDIAEGYSVSREKKESFPLTVTSAQKNPTAFYLCASSGLAKNFGPGTRLLVL.

The DNA for the CDR3 is TGTGCCAGCAGCCATAGCGGGAAAAGAATCGGGGAGCTGTTTTTT. It specifies CASSHSGKRIGELFF. The V and J genes are TRBV28 and TRBJ2-2; 8 nucleotides line up with TRBD2. With 6 bases clipped from V and 7 bases from J, the junction kept 10 bases outside the gene matches. CDR1 is MDHEN and CDR2 is SYDVKM in the germline V gene. The CDR3 consists of 15 residues.

This chain joins TRBV2 and TRBJ1-1; the D is unclear. The germline gives CDR1 SNHLY, CDR2 FYNNEI. The CDR3 sequence is 12 residues long. CDR3 in DNA: TGTGCATCCGTACAAAAGAACACTGAAGCTTTCTTT. Translated, it gives CASVQKNTEAFF.

V and J are TRBV21-1 and TRBJ1-4; the table assigns TRBD1, which was not confirmed against the DNA. TRBV21-1 counts as a pseudogene. CDR3 length equals 14 residues. As DNA, the CDR3 is TGTGCCAGCAGCGACAGGGGAGGAGATGAAAAACTGTTTTTT. Its translation: CASSDRGGDEKLFF.

This clone came up once. The J gene is TRBJ1-2, the V gene TRBV29-1; unclear D gene. This CDR3 is 10 amino acids long. The germline gives CDR1 SQVTM, CDR2 ANQGSEA. V lost 0 bases, J lost 8 bases, and 4 bases lay in between. CDR3 in amino acids: CSVEEGGYTF. Here the CDR3 DNA reads TGCAGCGTTGAAGAGGGCGGCTACACCTTC.